This TCR beta chain came from a study of vaccination effects on CD4 cells after COVID-19. Whole-study results and caveats: Healthy vaccinees showed cross-reactivity with common cold coronaviruses in only 1 of 255 vaccine-induced clones. Few convalescent patients and no early post-infection timepoints were included in the study.

Regarding this clone: Its antigen is undetermined.

The CDR3 length is 13 residues. V was pared by 5 bases and J by 3 bases, with 11 bases between. CDR1 SGHAT and CDR2 FQDESV come from the germline V gene (reference sequence). Produced via immunoSEQ multiplex PCR; TCRdb's table is partial and in-frame only. The table lists 30,000 to 35,000 clones, around three quarters of them singletons. Before sequencing took place, the ViraFEST assay used viral peptide pools to expand antigen-specific CD4+ T cells. The authors isolated CD4+ T cells after roughly eleven days of culture. Vaccine recipients lacked prior SARS-CoV-2 infection and had negative nucleocapsid antibodies. Wells of roughly 1.9 million PBMC each were grown with approximately 10 IU/ml IL-2 and approximately 9.5 ug/ml peptides.

The input for sequencing was CD4+ T cells from PBMCs cultured with HCoV-OC43 spike peptides, taken before COVID-19 vaccination. Subset in this sample: HCoV-OC43 spike overlapping peptide pool stimulation. This chain joins TRBV11-1 and TRBJ2-7, with no clear D. This clonotype was sampled from a human donor who received a COVID-19 vaccine. The CDR3 nucleotides read TGTGCCAGCAGCCCCGGGTCCTTCTACGAGCAGTACTTC. Its protein product is CASSPGSFYEQYF.